The rows below give T cell receptor beta chains drawn from one sample of a study of blood T cell repertoires in COVID-19. The data were produced by immunoSEQ multiplex PCR, yet TCRdb's version contains in-frame clones alone and is incomplete. The profile covers around 300,000 clones, with roughly nine tenths appearing a single time and approximately 2.4% taken by the ten largest. The sample was peripheral blood. The receptors shown here come from a man aged 18 to 29 with active or convalescent COVID-19. The CDR3 runs from the conserved cysteine through the conserved F or W. A D gene is named only where the DNA matches it firmly. Rows give clone size only sometimes, using once, few, many, or a class for an expanded clone.

D gene: -; V gene: TRBV3-1/TRBV3-2; clone size: -; J gene: TRBJ1-1; CDR3 DNA: TGTGCCAGCAGCCAAGTTGCAGGAAGAATCCCCAAGGACACTGAAGCTTTCTTT; CDR3 protein: CASSQVAGRIPKDTEAFF
D gene: TRBD1; V gene: TRBV9; clone size: -; J gene: TRBJ2-7; CDR3 DNA: TGTGCCAGCAGCGTAGATGGGACAGCGAGTTACGAGCAGTACTTC; CDR3 protein: CASSVDGTASYEQYF
D gene: -; V gene: TRBV14; clone size: -; J gene: TRBJ2-2; CDR3 DNA: TGTGCCAGCAAGTTCGGGACGAACACCGGGGAGCTGTTTTTT; CDR3 protein: CASKFGTNTGELFF
D gene: -; V gene: TRBV4-3; clone size: -; J gene: TRBJ2-2; CDR3 DNA: TGCGCCAGCAGCCAAGAGGAGCAGCCCGGGGAGCTGTTTTTT; CDR3 protein: CASSQEEQPGELFF
D gene: -; V gene: TRBV12-3/TRBV12-4; clone size: -; J gene: TRBJ1-2; CDR3 DNA: TGTGCCAGCAGTTTGGTGGCTCCCTATGGCTACACCTTC; CDR3 protein: CASSLVAPYGYTF
D gene: TRBD2; V gene: TRBV7-8; clone size: -; J gene: TRBJ2-1; CDR3 DNA: TGTGCCAGCAGGAGGCCTAGCGGGAGTGGTGAGCAGTTCTTC; CDR3 protein: CASRRPSGSGEQFF
D gene: -; V gene: TRBV4-3; clone size: -; J gene: TRBJ1-2; CDR3 DNA: TGCGCCAGCAGCCAAGATTTCGCGGCAGACTATGGCTACACCTTC; CDR3 protein: CASSQDFAADYGYTF
D gene: -; V gene: TRBV2; clone size: many; J gene: TRBJ1-1; CDR3 DNA: TGTGCCAGCAGTGATCGGGCCAGGGAAACTAACACTGAAGCTTTCTTT; CDR3 protein: CASSDRARETNTEAFF
D gene: TRBD2; V gene: TRBV15; clone size: -; J gene: TRBJ2-5; CDR3 DNA: TGTGCCACCAGCTTACGGACTAGGGAGACCCAGTACTTC; CDR3 protein: CATSLRTRETQYF
D gene: -; V gene: TRBV5-6; clone size: -; J gene: TRBJ1-2; CDR3 DNA: TGTGCCAGCAGCTTGGAGCCAGGGGAAAGTGGCTACACCTTC; CDR3 protein: CASSLEPGESGYTF
D gene: -; V gene: TRBV4-1; clone size: -; J gene: TRBJ1-1; CDR3 DNA: TGCGCCAGCAGCCAGCAGGCGGGCACTGAAGCTTTCTTT; CDR3 protein: CASSQQAGTEAFF
D gene: -; V gene: TRBV27; clone size: -; J gene: TRBJ1-3; CDR3 DNA: TGTGCCAGCAGTCCAGGGGCAGGTCCCTCTGGAAACACCATATATTTT; CDR3 protein: CASSPGAGPSGNTIYF
D gene: -; V gene: TRBV2; clone size: -; J gene: TRBJ1-2; CDR3 DNA: TGTGCCAGCAGTGAACAGGGTGACTACACCTTC; CDR3 protein: CASSEQGDYTF
D gene: -; V gene: TRBV9; clone size: once; J gene: TRBJ1-6; CDR3 DNA: TGTGCCAGCAGCGTACAGACAGGACAGCCTTTAAGGGGCCCCCTCCACTTT; CDR3 protein: CASSVQTGQPLRGPLHF
D gene: TRBD2; V gene: TRBV2; clone size: once; J gene: TRBJ2-1; CDR3 DNA: TGTGCCAGCAGTTCCGGACTAGCGGGGGGCACTGAGCAGTTCTTC; CDR3 protein: CASSSGLAGGTEQFF
D gene: -; V gene: TRBV5-6; clone size: -; J gene: TRBJ2-5; CDR3 DNA: TGTGCCAGCAGCCCGGGGGAGACCCAGTACTTC; CDR3 protein: CASSPGETQYF
D gene: -; V gene: TRBV2; clone size: -; J gene: TRBJ2-7; CDR3 DNA: TGTGCCAGCAGTTTCAAACAGGGAAAGGTCGAGCAGTACTTC; CDR3 protein: CASSFKQGKVEQYF
D gene: TRBD2; V gene: TRBV6-5; clone size: -; J gene: TRBJ2-3; CDR3 DNA: TGTGCCAGCACCCACGGGGGGTCAGATACGCAGTATTTT; CDR3 protein: CASTHGGSDTQYF
D gene: TRBD2; V gene: TRBV27; clone size: -; J gene: TRBJ2-3; CDR3 DNA: TGTGCCAGCAGCCAAAAGGGACTAGCGGGGGGATTAGATACGCAGTATTTT; CDR3 protein: CASSQKGLAGGLDTQYF
D gene: -; V gene: TRBV29-1; clone size: -; J gene: TRBJ1-1; CDR3 DNA: TGCAGCGCCCCGGTGGGGGAGGGAATTGAAGCTTTCTTT; CDR3 protein: CSAPVGEGIEAFF
D gene: -; V gene: TRBV5-5; clone size: -; J gene: TRBJ1-1; CDR3 DNA: TGTGCCAGCAGCTTGAGTCTCCCGGGACAAACTAACACTGAAGCTTTCTTT; CDR3 protein: CASSLSLPGQTNTEAFF
D gene: TRBD1; V gene: TRBV5-1; clone size: -; J gene: TRBJ1-2; CDR3 DNA: TGCGCCAGCAGCTTGGCAGGACAGGCCCTCTATGGCTACACCTTC; CDR3 protein: CASSLAGQALYGYTF
D gene: TRBD1; V gene: TRBV7-9; clone size: -; J gene: TRBJ2-5; CDR3 DNA: TGTGCCAGCAGCGACAGGGACCAAGAGACCCAGTACTTC; CDR3 protein: CASSDRDQETQYF
D gene: -; V gene: TRBV12-3/TRBV12-4; clone size: -; J gene: TRBJ2-7; CDR3 DNA: TGTGCCAGCAGTCTTGGGGGCGGCGAGCAGTACTTC; CDR3 protein: CASSLGGGEQYF
D gene: -; V gene: TRBV4-2; clone size: -; J gene: TRBJ1-1; CDR3 DNA: TGTGCCAGCAGCCAAGACGGGGGGAACACTGAAGCTTTCTTT; CDR3 protein: CASSQDGGNTEAFF
D gene: TRBD2; V gene: TRBV27; clone size: -; J gene: TRBJ2-1; CDR3 DNA: TGTGCCAGCCATCGGGCGGGAGGGCCAGGTGAGCAGTTCTTC; CDR3 protein: CASHRAGGPGEQFF
D gene: -; V gene: TRBV27; clone size: -; J gene: TRBJ2-4; CDR3 DNA: TGTGCCAGCAGTTACAGCTCCAAAAACATTCAGTACTTC; CDR3 protein: CASSYSSKNIQYF
D gene: -; V gene: TRBV11-2; clone size: -; J gene: TRBJ2-3; CDR3 DNA: TGTGCCAGCAGCTCTAGTGGCTACAGGGAGGGAGATACGCAGTATTTT; CDR3 protein: CASSSSGYREGDTQYF
D gene: -; V gene: TRBV7-8; clone size: -; J gene: TRBJ1-2; CDR3 DNA: TGTGCCAGCAGCATGCTATTTAGCTACACCTTC; CDR3 protein: CASSMLFSYTF
D gene: TRBD2; V gene: TRBV11-2; clone size: -; J gene: TRBJ2-2; CDR3 DNA: TGTGCCAGCAGCATAATAGCGGGACGGAACACCGGGGAGCTGTTTTTT; CDR3 protein: CASSIIAGRNTGELFF
D gene: -; V gene: TRBV7-9; clone size: -; J gene: TRBJ1-4; CDR3 DNA: TGTGCCAGCAGCCACCGGGACACTTTTAATGAAAAACTGTTTTTT; CDR3 protein: CASSHRDTFNEKLFF
D gene: TRBD1; V gene: TRBV5-4; clone size: once; J gene: TRBJ1-4; CDR3 DNA: TGTGCCAGCAGCTTGGTCGGGACAGGGGTGACTAATGAAAAACTGTTTTTT; CDR3 protein: CASSLVGTGVTNEKLFF
D gene: TRBD1; V gene: TRBV6-2/TRBV6-3; clone size: -; J gene: TRBJ2-5; CDR3 DNA: TGTGCCAGCAGTCCCCACGGGACAGCTCAAGAGACCCAGTACTTC; CDR3 protein: CASSPHGTAQETQYF
D gene: -; V gene: TRBV10-3; clone size: many; J gene: TRBJ2-6; CDR3 DNA: TGTGCCATCAGCGAGAGGGGGGGTAGCGGGGCCAACGTCCTGACTTTC; CDR3 protein: CAISERGGSGANVLTF
D gene: TRBD2; V gene: TRBV11-1; clone size: few; J gene: TRBJ2-7; CDR3 DNA: TGTGCCAGCAGCGGATTCGGGACTAGCGCTTACGAGCAGTACTTC; CDR3 protein: CASSGFGTSAYEQYF
D gene: TRBD1; V gene: TRBV5-4; clone size: -; J gene: TRBJ1-2; CDR3 DNA: TGTGCCAGCAGCTTACACGGAGGTGCGACAGGGGATGGCTACACCTTC; CDR3 protein: CASSLHGGATGDGYTF
D gene: -; V gene: TRBV9; clone size: -; J gene: TRBJ2-1; CDR3 DNA: TGTGCCAGCAGCGCCGCGGGCGTGTGGAATGAGCAGTTCTTC; CDR3 protein: CASSAAGVWNEQFF
D gene: -; V gene: TRBV5-1; clone size: -; J gene: TRBJ2-3; CDR3 DNA: TGCGCCAGCAGCTTGGTGCGGGAAGGCACAGATACGCAGTATTTT; CDR3 protein: CASSLVREGTDTQYF
D gene: -; V gene: TRBV15; clone size: few; J gene: TRBJ2-2; CDR3 DNA: TGTGCCACCAGCAGAGACAGGGGCGGCACCGGGGAGCTGTTTTTT; CDR3 protein: CATSRDRGGTGELFF
D gene: -; V gene: TRBV4-3; clone size: -; J gene: TRBJ2-7; CDR3 DNA: TGCGCCAGCAGCCAAGCTCCCGTGGGGGCGGCAATGAGCGAGCAGTACTTC; CDR3 protein: CASSQAPVGAAMSEQYF
D gene: -; V gene: TRBV4-3; clone size: -; J gene: TRBJ1-1; CDR3 DNA: TGCGCCAGCAGCCAAGGAATTGGACAGATTAACACTGAAGCTTTCTTT; CDR3 protein: CASSQGIGQINTEAFF
D gene: -; V gene: TRBV15; clone size: once; J gene: TRBJ2-7; CDR3 DNA: TGTGCCACCAGCAGAGATTGGGCAGGCTCCTACGAGCAGTACTTC; CDR3 protein: CATSRDWAGSYEQYF
D gene: -; V gene: TRBV5-6; clone size: few; J gene: TRBJ1-3; CDR3 DNA: TGTGCCAGCAGCTGGAGGTTACGCGGAAACACCATATATTTT; CDR3 protein: CASSWRLRGNTIYF
D gene: TRBD1; V gene: TRBV18; clone size: -; J gene: TRBJ2-3; CDR3 DNA: TGTGCCAGCTCACCACAAGGACAGGGTGGGGGAGATACGCAGTATTTT; CDR3 protein: CASSPQGQGGGDTQYF
D gene: -; V gene: TRBV29-1; clone size: once; J gene: TRBJ2-3; CDR3 DNA: TGCAGCGTTATACGGACGGAGGGAACAGATACGCAGTATTTT; CDR3 protein: CSVIRTEGTDTQYF
D gene: TRBD2; V gene: TRBV11-1; clone size: -; J gene: TRBJ2-5; CDR3 DNA: TGTGCCAGCACTCCGAGCGGGGTATCATCAGAGACCCAGTACTTC; CDR3 protein: CASTPSGVSSETQYF
D gene: TRBD2; V gene: TRBV5-1; clone size: -; J gene: TRBJ2-3; CDR3 DNA: TGCGCCAGCAGCTTGGCCTATAGCGGGAGACCACCTGGGGATACGCAGTATTTT; CDR3 protein: CASSLAYSGRPPGDTQYF
D gene: -; V gene: TRBV6-4; clone size: -; J gene: TRBJ1-2; CDR3 DNA: TGTGCCAGCAGTGTGTTAGTTCCGGCAGGGGAGGGCTACACCTTC; CDR3 protein: CASSVLVPAGEGYTF
D gene: TRBD2; V gene: TRBV2; clone size: -; J gene: TRBJ2-2; CDR3 DNA: TGTGCCAGCAGAGCCGGGACTAGCCACGGGGAGCTGTTTTTT; CDR3 protein: CASRAGTSHGELFF
D gene: TRBD1; V gene: TRBV2; clone size: -; J gene: TRBJ1-1; CDR3 DNA: TGTGCCAGCAGTGTACAGGGGGCTGGTGAGGCTTTCTTT; CDR3 protein: CASSVQGAGEAFF
D gene: -; V gene: TRBV28; clone size: once; J gene: TRBJ2-7; CDR3 DNA: TGTGCCAGCAGCTCAGGGACATCGAGCTCCTACGAGCAGTACTTC; CDR3 protein: CASSSGTSSSYEQYF
D gene: -; V gene: TRBV2; clone size: -; J gene: TRBJ1-2; CDR3 DNA: TGTGCCAGCAACGGCAGGCTCAACTATGGCTACACCTTC; CDR3 protein: CASNGRLNYGYTF
D gene: TRBD1; V gene: TRBV12-5; clone size: -; J gene: TRBJ1-2; CDR3 DNA: TGTGCTAGTGGTTTGGACAGGGGGTCGGACTATGGCTACACCTTC; CDR3 protein: CASGLDRGSDYGYTF
D gene: TRBD1; V gene: TRBV10-2; clone size: -; J gene: TRBJ1-4; CDR3 DNA: TGCGCCAGCAGTGATCAGGGGGCGGGAAATGAAAAACTGTTTTTT; CDR3 protein: CASSDQGAGNEKLFF
D gene: TRBD1; V gene: TRBV4-3; clone size: -; J gene: TRBJ1-2; CDR3 DNA: TGCGCCAGCAGCCAAGACAGGGGGCCCTATGGCCACACCTTC; CDR3 protein: CASSQDRGPYGHTF